This T cell receptor beta chain is drawn from a study of T cell responses to AZD1222 COVID-19 vaccine. The repertoire was sequenced with immunoSEQ multiplex PCR; TCRdb's copy has only in-frame clones and lacks some. The table records 200,000 to 250,000 clones, around 93% of them present only once. CDR3 length: 16 amino acids. The trim removed 4 bases at V and 7 bases at J, leaving 10 bases unmatched. Germline loops: CDR1 SGHRS, CDR2 YFSETQ. General study findings and limits: Repertoire collection took place solely once the T cell response had peaked. Close to half of spike-specific TCRs reportedly recognize unmutated variant regions. Clonal diversity may have been underestimated, and the donors were mostly white British, with more females than males.

Note on this clone: The target antigen is unknown.

This chain joins TRBV5-1 and TRBJ2-2, with TRBD2 identical over 10 bases. The sample consisted of peripheral blood, taken on day 0 of MenACWY control vaccination. The TCR sequence derives from an adult in good health. The CDR3 loop is CASSPFQRGGIGELFF. The CDR3 DNA reads as TGCGCCAGCAGCCCTTTTCAGCGGGGGGGCATCGGGGAGCTGTTTTTT.